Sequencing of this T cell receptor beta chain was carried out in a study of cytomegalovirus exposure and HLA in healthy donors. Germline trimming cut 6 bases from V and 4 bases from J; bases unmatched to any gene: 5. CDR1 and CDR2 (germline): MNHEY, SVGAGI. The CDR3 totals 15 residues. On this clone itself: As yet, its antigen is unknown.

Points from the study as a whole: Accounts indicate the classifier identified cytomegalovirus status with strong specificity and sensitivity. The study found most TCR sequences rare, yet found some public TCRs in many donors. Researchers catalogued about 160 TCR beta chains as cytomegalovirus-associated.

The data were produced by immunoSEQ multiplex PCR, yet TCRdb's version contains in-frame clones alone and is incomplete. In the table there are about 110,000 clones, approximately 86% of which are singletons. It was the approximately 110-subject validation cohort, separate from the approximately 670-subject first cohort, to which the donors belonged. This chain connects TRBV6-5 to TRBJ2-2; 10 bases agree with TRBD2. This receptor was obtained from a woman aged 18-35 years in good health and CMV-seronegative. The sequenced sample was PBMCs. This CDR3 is CASSRPSGGTGELFF. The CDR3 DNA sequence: TGTGCCAGCAGCCGTCCTAGCGGGGGCACCGGGGAGCTGTTTTTT.